A single sample gave rise to the 7 T cell receptor beta chains below, sequenced in a study of blood T cell repertoires in COVID-19. The method was immunoSEQ multiplex PCR; TCRdb's version includes in-frame clones alone and lacks a portion of them. The sample includes just over 250,000 clones, around 87% seen only once; the top ten take around 2.5%. The sample taken for sequencing was peripheral blood. The receptors stem from a woman aged 50 to 65 with acute or convalescent COVID-19.

This chain connects TRBV7-2 to TRBJ1-6; D is possibly TRBD1 (5 bases). The ends were cut back, 1 base at V and 2 bases at J, with 9 bases in the middle. Germline CDR1 SGHTA, CDR2 FQGNSA. The CDR3 has 16 amino acids. CDR3: CASSLGGGTYNSPLHF. CDR3 DNA sequence: TGTGCCAGCAGCTTAGGGGGCGGCACCTATAATTCACCCCTCCACTTT.

This rearrangement joins TRBV19 to TRBJ1-5; 7 bases are shared with TRBD1. With 7 bases clipped from V and 5 bases from J, the junction kept 8 bases outside the gene matches. The CDR3 loop spans 14 amino acids. Germline loops: CDR1 LNHDA, CDR2 SQIVND (reference sequence). DNA for the CDR3: TGTGCCAGTAAGGAGGACAGGAACGATCAGCCCCAGCATTTT. It yields the protein CASKEDRNDQPQHF.

This clone was counted once. The rearrangement joins TRBV11-1 to TRBJ2-7, with TRBD1 as a possible D gene (6 bases). The germline V gene encodes CDR1 SGHAT and CDR2 FQDESV (reference sequence). The V end lost 2 bases, the J end lost 3 bases, and 11 bases lay between the germline ends. The CDR3 runs 14 residues. CDR3 nucleotide sequence: TGTGCCAGCAGCTTAATTCGGGACAACTACGAGCAGTACTTC. Its protein is CASSLIRDNYEQYF.

This chain uses TRBV5-4 with TRBJ2-7; 16 nucleotides align to TRBD2. Germline values: CDR1 SGHNT, CDR2 YYREEE (reference sequence). The V and J ends lost 4 bases and 7 bases, in that order; junction bases with no gene match: 8. This CDR3 has 16 residues. The CDR3 sequence is CASSAGTSGRGGEQYF. The DNA of the CDR3 is TGTGCCAGCAGCGCGGGGACTAGCGGGAGGGGAGGTGAGCAGTACTTC.

This chain links TRBV7-2 with TRBJ2-7; TRBD1 is a possible D gene (6 bases). The V end was cut by 4 bases, the J end by 3 bases, with 13 bases between. Germline assignment: CDR1 SGHTA and CDR2 FQGNSA. This CDR3 region has 14 residues. The CDR3 region has the DNA TGTGCCAGCAGCTCCCTGGGGACACACTACGAGCAGTACTTC. Translation: CASSSLGTHYEQYF.

The chain is built from TRBV14 and TRBJ2-7; 13 bases map to TRBD2. CDR1 is SGHDN and CDR2 is FVKESK in the germline V gene. The CDR3 is 18 residues long. With V trimmed by 0 bases and J by 4 bases, 9 bases remained unmatched. The CDR3 loop reads CASSQEIGLAGARYEQYF. The CDR3 DNA reads as TGTGCCAGCAGCCAAGAAATAGGACTAGCGGGAGCGAGATACGAGCAGTACTTC. The whole variable domain, filled in from reference TRBV14 and TRBJ2-7, reads EAGVTQFPSHSVIEKGQTVTLRCDPISGHDNLYWYRRVMGKEIKFLLHFVKESKQDESGMPNNRFLAERTGGTYSTLKVQPAELEDSGVYFCASSQEIGLAGARYEQYFGPGTRLTVT.

The chain employs TRBV5-6 and TRBJ2-3; 9 nucleotides match TRBD2. Trimming removed 0 bases from V and 4 bases from J; junction bases left unmatched: 9. CDR1 is SGHDT, CDR2 YYEEEE, per germline. The CDR3 covers 17 residues. CDR3 amino acids: CASSLGASGRLADTQYF. DNA of the CDR3: TGTGCCAGCAGCTTGGGGGCCAGCGGGAGGCTAGCAGATACGCAGTATTTT.